This is a list of T cell receptor beta chains from one sample in a study of T cell changes during pregnancy in multiple sclerosis. Produced via immunoSEQ multiplex PCR; TCRdb's table is partial and in-frame only. The profile shows tens of thousands of clones, 80% to 95% of them singletons. Source: peripheral blood, taken in the second trimester of pregnancy. The receptors originated from a female donor with multiple sclerosis, enrolled in a pregnancy study. The CDR3 runs from the conserved cysteine through the conserved F or W.

v_call	j_call	cdr3_aa
TRBV27	TRBJ2-7	CASSPGLAVYEQYF
TRBV6-4	TRBJ2-1	CASSDSPSGENEQFF
TRBV6-1	TRBJ2-3	CASGGTTPSTDTQYF
TRBV19	TRBJ2-2	CASPSRGTGELFF
TRBV5-1	TRBJ2-4	CASSLGSGVNIQYF
TRBV7-9	TRBJ2-3	CASSRRLAGFTDTQYF
TRBV7-2	TRBJ2-3	CASSPASGESTDTQYF
TRBV10-1	TRBJ1-1	CASRARENTEAFF
TRBV30	TRBJ2-5	CACRRQTQYF
TRBV19	TRBJ1-2	CASSIYQTSGGYTF
TRBV5-5	TRBJ2-5	CASSLQGQETQYF
TRBV2	TRBJ2-1	CASSLAESSYNEQFF
TRBV30	TRBJ2-3	CAWTSTDTQYF
TRBV7-2	TRBJ2-5	CASSRSISETQYF
TRBV6-5	TRBJ2-7	CASSTRGEQYF
TRBV4-3	TRBJ2-7	CASSQDGTGLYEQYF
TRBV28	TRBJ1-1	CASSSGQRGEAFF
TRBV5-6	TRBJ2-2	CASSPRGGANTGELFF
TRBV5-6	TRBJ1-2	CASSSVRRGWGYGYTF
TRBV7-9	TRBJ2-5	CASSFLTGEGTQYF
TRBV10-3	TRBJ2-2	CAISLGTGESGELFF
TRBV28	TRBJ2-7	CVILAAIPYEQYF
TRBV6-5	TRBJ2-7	CASSPRTGSSYEQYF
TRBV5-6	TRBJ2-2	CASSWDLAGELFF
TRBV7-2	TRBJ2-2	CASSARTGDTGELFF
TRBV4-3	TRBJ1-6	CASSQGQDLSSYNSPLHF
TRBV10-1	TRBJ2-7	CASSETWLGTGGYEQYF
TRBV5-6	TRBJ2-3	CASSLGSTDTQYF
TRBV18	TRBJ1-6	CASSTGENSPLHF
TRBV9	TRBJ2-5	CASSARFLAGETQYF
TRBV15	TRBJ1-1	CATSRGSGENTEAFF
TRBV5-1	TRBJ2-5	CASSSPERGEETQYF
TRBV25-1	TRBJ2-1	CASPATSGYNEQFF
TRBV6-5	TRBJ1-1	CASTSEDSMNTEAFF
TRBV6-5	TRBJ1-2	CAIRAGRNYGYTF
TRBV10-3	TRBJ2-7	CAISESIAPTYEQYF
TRBV4-1	TRBJ2-3	CASSQVGTSGTDTQYF
TRBV11-1	TRBJ2-1	CASSSPGGAGNNEQFF
TRBV7-9	TRBJ1-1	CASSLARSQAFF
TRBV19	TRBJ1-2	CASISGGQEANYGYTF
TRBV7-9	TRBJ2-1	CASSTTSGRANEQFF
TRBV18	TRBJ1-1	CASSPSRVGTEAFF
TRBV7-9	TRBJ1-1	CASSTPGLGNTEAFF
TRBV29-1	TRBJ2-3	CSVQVRTDTQYF
TRBV30	TRBJ1-1	CAWGGETENTEAFF
TRBV5-1	TRBJ2-7	CASSPGTASYEQYF
TRBV18	TRBJ2-3	CASSLLETGGADTQYF
TRBV18	TRBJ2-5	CASSPQAGQETQYF
TRBV4-2	TRBJ1-5	CASSQEGALGNQPQHF
TRBV7-9	TRBJ2-2	CASSSQGADTGELFF
TRBV5-1	TRBJ2-7	CASRIGDRDYEQYF
TRBV19	TRBJ1-5	CASSDRGGNQPQHF
TRBV19	TRBJ2-5	CASSTRTEHQETQYF
TRBV5-1	TRBJ2-3	CASSETGGEADTQYF